This T cell receptor (beta chain) was observed in a study of Ad26.COV2.S vaccination and SARS-CoV-2 variants. Sequencing used immunoSEQ multiplex PCR; TCRdb keeps in-frame clones, though not all of them. The table includes about 350,000 clones, around 89% detected once. V lost 0 bases and J 1 base, leaving 9 bases between the germline ends. CDR3 length equals 16 residues. CDR1 and CDR2 from the germline V gene are LGHDT and YNNKEL (reference sequence). Treatment meaning: around 19 received Ad26.COV2.S at low or high dose, single or two shots; about 5 received placebo; per-sample allocation not given. After the first vaccine or placebo injection, samples were drawn on day 63.

This rearrangement joins TRBV3-1 (or the pseudogene TRBV3-2) to TRBJ2-2; D gene ambiguous. The sequences come from peripheral blood, collected in a trial of Ad26.COV2.S vaccine versus placebo. The receptor's source is a person between 18 and 65 years old who received the Ad26.COV2.S COVID-19 vaccine or a placebo. The CDR3 sequence is CASSQDNPGNTGELFF. The CDR3 region has the DNA TGTGCCAGCAGCCAAGATAACCCAGGGAACACCGGGGAGCTGTTTTTT.